This T cell receptor beta chain is drawn from a study of cytomegalovirus exposure and HLA in healthy donors. Looking at the study overall: Some 90 million unique TCRs from HLA-typed donors were held in an early data release. Study results and caveats: The study flagged approximately 180 TCR beta chains as cytomegalovirus-associated. Cytomegalovirus status was reportedly diagnosed by the classifier with high specificity and sensitivity. Only CMV serostatus was available as immune exposure information.

A note on this clone: Antigen: not known.

Both 60 Vbeta primers and 13 Jbeta primers went into the PCR. TCRdb keeps only in-frame clones here, not all; method: immunoSEQ multiplex PCR. This sample has about 82,000 clones, with roughly four fifths found just once. The ends were cut back, 6 bases at V and 3 bases at J, with 9 bases in the middle. The CDR3 has 12 residues. Germline V CDR1 and CDR2: SNHLY, FYNNEI. The V call is TRBV2, the J call TRBJ2-7, with a weak D call TRBD1 (5 bases). This receptor was identified in a human donor in good health. Sequencing was carried out using PBMCs. The CDR3, as DNA: TGTGCCAGCAGAGCTAGGGGCTACGAGCAGTACTTC. Its translation is CASRARGYEQYF.